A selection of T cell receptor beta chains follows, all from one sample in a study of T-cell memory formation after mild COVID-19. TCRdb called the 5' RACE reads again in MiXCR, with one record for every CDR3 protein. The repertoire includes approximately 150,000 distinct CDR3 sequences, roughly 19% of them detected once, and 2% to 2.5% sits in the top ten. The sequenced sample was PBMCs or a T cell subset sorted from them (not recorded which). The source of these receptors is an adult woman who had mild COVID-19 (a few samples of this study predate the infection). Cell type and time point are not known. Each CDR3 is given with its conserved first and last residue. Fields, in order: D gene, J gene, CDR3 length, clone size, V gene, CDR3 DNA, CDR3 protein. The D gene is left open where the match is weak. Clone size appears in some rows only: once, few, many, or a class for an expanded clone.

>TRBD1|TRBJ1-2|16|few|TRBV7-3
TGTGCCAGCAGCTATACCGGGACAGGGGGCGTGAGTGGCTACACCTTC
CASSYTGTGGVSGYTF
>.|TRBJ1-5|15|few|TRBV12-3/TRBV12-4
TGTGCCAGCAGTTTATGGGGTGGCGGCAATCAGCCCCAGCATTTT
CASSLWGGGNQPQHF
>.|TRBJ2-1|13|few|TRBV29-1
TGCAGCGTTATTCGCCGCGCCTACAATGAGCAGTTCTTC
CSVIRRAYNEQFF
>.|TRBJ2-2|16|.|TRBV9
TGTGCCAGCAGCCCCCGACCCCTCGGAGGTCCCGGGGAGCTGTTTTTT
CASSPRPLGGPGELFF
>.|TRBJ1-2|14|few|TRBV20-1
TGCAGTGCTACCCGACCCAGGAGGAACTATGGCTACACCTTC
CSATRPRRNYGYTF
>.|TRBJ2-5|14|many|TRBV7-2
TGTGCCAGCAGCTCCGGGGGTTTGGAAGAGACCCAGTACTTC
CASSSGGLEETQYF
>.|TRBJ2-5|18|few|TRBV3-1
TGTGCCAGCAGCCAAGTTGAAAGGGCTCTTGGTAATTTGGAGACCCAGTACTTC
CASSQVERALGNLETQYF
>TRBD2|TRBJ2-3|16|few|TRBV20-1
TGCAGTGCTAGCCCTAGCGGGAGTTGGAACACAGATACGCAGTATTTT
CSASPSGSWNTDTQYF
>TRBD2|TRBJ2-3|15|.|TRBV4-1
TGCGCCAGCAGTCAGGGAGGGTGGCGCACAGATACGCAGTATTTT
CASSQGGWRTDTQYF
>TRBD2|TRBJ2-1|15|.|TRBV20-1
TGCAGTGCTAGTCCCGCGGGAGAGAGTTTCAATGAGCAGTTCTTC
CSASPAGESFNEQFF
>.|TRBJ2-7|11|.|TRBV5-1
TGCGCCAGCAGAGGGACGGCTGAGCAGTACTTC
CASRGTAEQYF
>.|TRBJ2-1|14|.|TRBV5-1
TGCGCCAGCAGCTTGGGACTAGAGCGCAATGAGCAGTTCTTC
CASSLGLERNEQFF
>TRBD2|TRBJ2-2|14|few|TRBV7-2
TGTGCCAGCAGCTCAATCGGGGGGGCGAGGGAGCTGTTTTTT
CASSSIGGARELFF
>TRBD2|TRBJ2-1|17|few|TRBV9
TGTGCCAGCAGCGCTAGACTAGCGGGGGGGTGGAACAATGAGCAGTTCTTC
CASSARLAGGWNNEQFF
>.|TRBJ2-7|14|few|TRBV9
TGTGCCAGCAGCCCGAGAGGCAGGGATTACGAGCAGTACTTC
CASSPRGRDYEQYF
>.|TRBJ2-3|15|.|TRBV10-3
TGTGCCATCAGTGAGTCGGACACTGCCACAGATACGCAGTATTTT
CAISESDTATDTQYF
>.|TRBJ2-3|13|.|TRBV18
TGTGCCAGCTCACCACAGGTTGAAGATACGCAGTATTTT
CASSPQVEDTQYF
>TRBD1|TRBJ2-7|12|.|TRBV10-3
TGTGCCATCAGTGGGGACAGCTACGAGCAGTACTTC
CAISGDSYEQYF